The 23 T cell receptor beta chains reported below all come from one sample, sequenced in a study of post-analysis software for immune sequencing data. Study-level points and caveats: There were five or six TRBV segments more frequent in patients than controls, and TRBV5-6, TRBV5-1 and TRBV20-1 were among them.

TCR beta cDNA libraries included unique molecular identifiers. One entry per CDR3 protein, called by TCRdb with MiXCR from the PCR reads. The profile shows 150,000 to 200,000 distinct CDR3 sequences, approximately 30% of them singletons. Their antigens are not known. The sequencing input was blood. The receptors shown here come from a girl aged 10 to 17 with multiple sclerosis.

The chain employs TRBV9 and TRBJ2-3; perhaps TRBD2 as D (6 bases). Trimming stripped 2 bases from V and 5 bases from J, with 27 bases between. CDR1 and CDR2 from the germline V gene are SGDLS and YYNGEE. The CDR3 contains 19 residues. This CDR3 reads CASSVVEGSSGAGRDTQYF. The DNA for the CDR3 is TGTGCCAGCAGCGTGGTGGAGGGGTCCAGCGGAGCCGGAAGAGATACGCAGTATTTT.

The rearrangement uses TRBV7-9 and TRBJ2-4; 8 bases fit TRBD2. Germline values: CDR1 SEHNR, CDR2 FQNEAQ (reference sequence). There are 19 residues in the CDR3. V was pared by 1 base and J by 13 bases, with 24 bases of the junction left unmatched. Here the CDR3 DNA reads TGTGCCAGCAGCTTAGAAATAGCGGGGACGCCCCAAGTGCCCTACGGGCAGTACTTC. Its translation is CASSLEIAGTPQVPYGQYF. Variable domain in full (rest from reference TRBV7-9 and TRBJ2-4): DTGVSQNPRHKITKRGQNVTFRCDPISEHNRLYWYRQTLGQGPEFLTYFQNEAQLEKSRLLSDRFSAERPKGSFSTLEIQRTEQGDSAMYLCASSLEIAGTPQVPYGQYFGAGTRLSVL.

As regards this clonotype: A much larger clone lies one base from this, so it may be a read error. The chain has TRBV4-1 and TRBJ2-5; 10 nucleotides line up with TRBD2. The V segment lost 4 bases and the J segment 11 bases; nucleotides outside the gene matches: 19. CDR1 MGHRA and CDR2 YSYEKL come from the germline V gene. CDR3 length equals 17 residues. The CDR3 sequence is CASSPTPPAGGPGEQYF. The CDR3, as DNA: TGCGCCAGCAGCCCTACTCCCCCAGCGGGAGGGCCTGGTGAGCAGTACTTC.

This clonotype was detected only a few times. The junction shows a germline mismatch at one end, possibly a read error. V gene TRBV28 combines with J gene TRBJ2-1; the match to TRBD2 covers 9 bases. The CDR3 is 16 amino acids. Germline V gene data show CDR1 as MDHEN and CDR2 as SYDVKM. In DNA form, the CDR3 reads TGTGCCAGCAGTTTACTAGCGGGAACCTCCCACAATGAGCAGTTCTTC. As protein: CASSLLAGTSHNEQFF.

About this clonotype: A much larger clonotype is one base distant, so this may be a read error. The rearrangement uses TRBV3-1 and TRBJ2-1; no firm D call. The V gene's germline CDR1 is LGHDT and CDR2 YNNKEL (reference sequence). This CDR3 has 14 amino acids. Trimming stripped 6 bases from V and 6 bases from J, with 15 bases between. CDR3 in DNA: TGTGCCAGCAGTCGATGCGACGTGGTCAATGAGCAGTTCTTC. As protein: CASSRCDVVNEQFF.

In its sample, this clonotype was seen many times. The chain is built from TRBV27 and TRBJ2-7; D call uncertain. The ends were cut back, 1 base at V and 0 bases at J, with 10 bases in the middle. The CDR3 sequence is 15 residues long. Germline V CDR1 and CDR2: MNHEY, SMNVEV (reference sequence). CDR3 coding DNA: TGTGCCAGCAGTTTATACCCAGGAAGCTCCTACGAGCAGTACTTC. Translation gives CASSLYPGSSYEQYF.

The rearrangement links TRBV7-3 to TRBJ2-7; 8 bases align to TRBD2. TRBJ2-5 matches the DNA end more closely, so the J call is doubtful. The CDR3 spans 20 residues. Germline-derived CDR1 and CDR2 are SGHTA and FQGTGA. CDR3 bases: TGTGCCAGCGGATTCCCCGGCGCCAGACTAGCGAGATTCCCCGGGGGGACCCAGTACTTC. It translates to CASGFPGARLARFPGGTQYF.

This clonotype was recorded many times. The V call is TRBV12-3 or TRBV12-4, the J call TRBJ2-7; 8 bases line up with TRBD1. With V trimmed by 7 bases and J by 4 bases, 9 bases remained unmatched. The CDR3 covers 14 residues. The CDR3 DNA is TGTGCCAGCACCCTAGGACAGGGAAGGTACGAGCAGTACTTC. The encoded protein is CASTLGQGRYEQYF.

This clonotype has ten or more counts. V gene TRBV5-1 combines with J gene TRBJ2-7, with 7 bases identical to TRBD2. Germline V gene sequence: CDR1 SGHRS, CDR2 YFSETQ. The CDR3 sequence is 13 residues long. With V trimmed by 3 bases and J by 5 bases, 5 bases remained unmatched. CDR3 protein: CASSSSGTNEQYF. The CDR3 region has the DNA TGCGCCAGCAGCTCCAGCGGGACCAACGAGCAGTACTTC.

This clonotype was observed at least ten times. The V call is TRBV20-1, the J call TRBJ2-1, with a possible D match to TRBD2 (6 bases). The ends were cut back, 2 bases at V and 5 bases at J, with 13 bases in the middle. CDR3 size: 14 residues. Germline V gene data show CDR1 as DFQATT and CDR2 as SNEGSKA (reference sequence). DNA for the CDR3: TGCAGTGCTAGATCCGGGGGTACGGACAATGAGCAGTTCTTC. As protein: CSARSGGTDNEQFF.

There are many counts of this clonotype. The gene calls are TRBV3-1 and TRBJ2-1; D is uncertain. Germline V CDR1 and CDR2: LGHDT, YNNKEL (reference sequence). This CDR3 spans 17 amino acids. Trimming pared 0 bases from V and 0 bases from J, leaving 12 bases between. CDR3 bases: TGTGCCAGCAGCCAAGATATTACGGAGAGCTCCTACAATGAGCAGTTCTTC. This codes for CASSQDITESSYNEQFF.

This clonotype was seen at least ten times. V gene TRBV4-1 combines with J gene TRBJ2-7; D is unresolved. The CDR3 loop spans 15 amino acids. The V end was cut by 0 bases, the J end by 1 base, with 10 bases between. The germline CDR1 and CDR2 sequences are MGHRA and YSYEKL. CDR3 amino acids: CASSQEFVGSYEQYF. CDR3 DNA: TGCGCCAGCAGCCAAGAATTCGTAGGGTCCTACGAGCAGTACTTC.

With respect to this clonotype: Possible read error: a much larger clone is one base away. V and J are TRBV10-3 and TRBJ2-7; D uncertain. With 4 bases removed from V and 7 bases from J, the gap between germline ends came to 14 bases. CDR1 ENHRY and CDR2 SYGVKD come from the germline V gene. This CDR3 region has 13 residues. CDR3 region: CAISAKTENEQYF. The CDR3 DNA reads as TGTGCCATCAGTGCAAAGACTGAGAATGAGCAGTACTTC.

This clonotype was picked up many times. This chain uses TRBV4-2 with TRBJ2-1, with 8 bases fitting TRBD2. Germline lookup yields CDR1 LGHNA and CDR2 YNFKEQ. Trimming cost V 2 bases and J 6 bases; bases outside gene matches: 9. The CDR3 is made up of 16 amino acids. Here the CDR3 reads CASSQSRTSIVNEQFF. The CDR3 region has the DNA TGTGCCAGCAGCCAATCGCGGACTAGCATTGTCAATGAGCAGTTCTTC.

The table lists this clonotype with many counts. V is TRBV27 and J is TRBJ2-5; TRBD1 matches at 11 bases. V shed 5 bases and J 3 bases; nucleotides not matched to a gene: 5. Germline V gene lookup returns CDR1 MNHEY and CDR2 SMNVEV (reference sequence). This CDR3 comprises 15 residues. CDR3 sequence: CASSSLGQGEETQYF. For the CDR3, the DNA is TGTGCCAGCAGTAGCCTGGGACAGGGGGAAGAGACCCAGTACTTC.

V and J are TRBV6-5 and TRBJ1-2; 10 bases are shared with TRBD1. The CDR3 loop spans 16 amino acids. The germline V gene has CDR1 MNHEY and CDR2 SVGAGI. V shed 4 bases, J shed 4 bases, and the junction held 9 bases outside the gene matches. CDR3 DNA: TGTGCCAGCAGTTCGAACGACAGGGGGCCAAGCTATGGCTACACCTTC. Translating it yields CASSSNDRGPSYGYTF.

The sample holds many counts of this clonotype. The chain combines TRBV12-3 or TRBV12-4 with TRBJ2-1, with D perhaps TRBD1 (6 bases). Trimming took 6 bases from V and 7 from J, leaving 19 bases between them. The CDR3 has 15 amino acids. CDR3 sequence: CASRRPGQEGNEQFF. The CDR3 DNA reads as TGTGCCAGCAGAAGACCGGGACAAGAGGGGAATGAGCAGTTCTTC.

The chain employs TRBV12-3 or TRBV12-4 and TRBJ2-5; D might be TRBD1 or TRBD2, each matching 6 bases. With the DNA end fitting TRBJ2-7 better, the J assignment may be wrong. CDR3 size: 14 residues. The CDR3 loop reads CASSLEGDLYEQYF. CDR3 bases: TGTGCCAGCAGTTTGGAGGGGGATCTCTACGAGCAGTACTTC.

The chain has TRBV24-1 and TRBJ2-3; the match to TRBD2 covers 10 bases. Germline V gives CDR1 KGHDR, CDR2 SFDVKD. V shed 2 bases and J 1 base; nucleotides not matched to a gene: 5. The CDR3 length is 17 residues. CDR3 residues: CATSDWTSGGGTDTQYF. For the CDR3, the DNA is TGTGCCACCAGTGATTGGACTAGCGGAGGGGGCACAGATACGCAGTATTTT.

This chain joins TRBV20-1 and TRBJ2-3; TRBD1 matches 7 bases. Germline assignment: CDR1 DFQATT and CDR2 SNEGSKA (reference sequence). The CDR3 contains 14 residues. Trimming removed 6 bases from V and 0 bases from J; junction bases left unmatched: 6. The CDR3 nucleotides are TGCAGTGCAATTGACAGGGTGAGCACAGATACGCAGTATTTT. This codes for CSAIDRVSTDTQYF.

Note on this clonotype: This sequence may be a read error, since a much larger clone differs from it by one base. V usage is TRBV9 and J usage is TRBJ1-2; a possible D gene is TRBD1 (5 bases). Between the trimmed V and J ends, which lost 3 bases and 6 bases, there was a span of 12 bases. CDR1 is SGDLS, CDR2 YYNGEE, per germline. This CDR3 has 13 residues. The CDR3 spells CASSAAGRDGYTF. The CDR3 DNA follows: TGTGCCAGCAGCGCAGCAGGGCGGGATGGCTACACCTTC.

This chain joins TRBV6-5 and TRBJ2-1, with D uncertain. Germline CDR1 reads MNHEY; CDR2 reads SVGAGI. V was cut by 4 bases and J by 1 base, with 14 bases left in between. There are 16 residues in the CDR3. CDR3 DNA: TGTGCCAGCAGTTTGACGTCTAGTCGATCCTACAATGAGCAGTTCTTC. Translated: CASSLTSSRSYNEQFF.

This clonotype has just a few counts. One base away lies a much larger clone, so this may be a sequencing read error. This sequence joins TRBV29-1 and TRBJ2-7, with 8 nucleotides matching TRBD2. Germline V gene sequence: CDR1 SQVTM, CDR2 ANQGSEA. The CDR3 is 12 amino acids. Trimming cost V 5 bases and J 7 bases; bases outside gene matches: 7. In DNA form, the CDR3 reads TGCAGCGTTAGCGGGAGTTGGTATGAGCAGTACTTC. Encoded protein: CSVSGSWYEQYF.